The entry below describes one T cell receptor (beta chain). Its antigen is unknown. A single base separates this from a much larger clone, so it may be a read error. The entry originates in a study of tumor-infiltrating lymphocytes in primary liver carcinoma. The CDR3 is made up of 15 amino acids. Per the germline V gene, CDR1 is MNHNS and CDR2 is SASEGT. Unsorted whole blood supplied the RNA, and germline DNA was extracted too. Study findings and constraints: Tumors significantly exceeded blood in top-250-clone fraction (p = 0.039). In tumor-adjacent and tumor-blood pairs, overlap was lower than in tumor region pairs.

The template, around 520 ng total RNA, yielded TCR beta cDNA made with a constant-region primer. What produced the TCR beta libraries was three nested multiplex PCR rounds using slightly modified ARM-PCR. Two initial PCR rounds of 10 to 11 cycles each paired TRBV1-TRBV30 forward primers with a C-beta reverse primer. TCRdb called the multiplex PCR reads again in MiXCR, with one record for every CDR3 protein. The table includes about 200,000 distinct CDR3 sequences, about 65% detected once. This TCR derives from a woman between 55 and 75 years old with primary liver carcinoma and hepatitis B virus infection. Input material: peripheral blood. The chain recombines TRBV6-1 with TRBJ1-5, with a possible D match to TRBD1 (5 bases). The CDR3 nucleotides are TGTGCCAGCAGTGCGCAGGGACGGAGCAATAAGCCCCAGCATTTT. Residues: CASSAQGRSNKPQHF.